Listed here is a single T cell receptor beta chain. It has no known antigen specificity. No much larger clone exists at a distance of one base, and base qualities are not known. This sample is drawn from a study of blood T cell repertoires in COVID-19 (dated by TCRdb to the early 2020s). About the full investigation: The collaborator samples originated in the United States, Italy and Spain and spanned the acute and convalescent phases of COVID-19. The sample metadata nearly always contained a de-identified subject ID, COVID-19 status, age in years and sex. Samples were obtained from the ongoing ImmuneRACE study (first 160 participants) and from over 1,000 subjects provided by 6 global collaborators. The repertoires were released in a freely available public database intended as a resource for research on the immune response to SARS-CoV-2. Subjects who had been exposed to COVID-19, were actively infected with it, or had recovered from it provided the deeply sampled blood TCRbeta repertoires that made up the dataset. The prospective study material was composed of cDNA or gDNA derived from T cells, B-cell-depleted T cells, or PBMCs. HLA class I and class II types, where available, came from metadata supplied by the sample provider rather than from assay-based typing.

The CDR3, cysteine through phenylalanine, is 12 amino acids long. Kept here is only the CDR3 DNA, which spans 36 bases and is read in frame from base 1. V is cut by 1 base and J by 5 bases, and the space between the germline ends is 8 bases. Per the germline V gene, SQVTM is the CDR1 and ANQGSEA is the CDR2. Participants in the prospective study were enrolled through a virtual design, were aged roughly 18 to 100 years, and lived in some 24 United States geographic areas. To assign participants to cohorts, the prospective study relied on clinical history that participants themselves reported in a screening survey and a study questionnaire. Exposed participants had been in contact, within 2 weeks of entering the study, with a person who had a PCR-confirmed or clinician-diagnosed case of COVID-19. Mobile phlebotomists in the prospective study collected whole blood, serum and a nasopharyngeal or oropharyngeal swab from every participant. Over a roughly 2-month period, participants in the prospective study had the option of providing additional blood draws and questionnaires. Before DNA extraction, prospective study blood samples were shipped either frozen or at room temperature.

TCRbeta CDR3 regions were amplified from genomic DNA by means of the immunoSEQ Assay, a bias-controlled multiplex PCR. The study's processing was this. The number of nucleated cells in each sample was estimated by amplification of reference gene primers within the assay. Sequence reads were collapsed and filtered to measure the absolute abundance of every unique TCRbeta CDR3 rearrangement. For each sample, productive Simpson clonality was calculated by taking the square root of Simpson's diversity index across productive rearrangements. Held by TCRdb, this immuneACCESS table contains in-frame sequences only and omits some clones. Under half of the omission traces to an unresolved V gene where checked; the cause of the rest is unknown. V, J and clone size reflect that table, while D and trimming were determined from the DNA. Counted in this sample were more than 150,000 clones; around 80% of them appeared once. The top ten clonotypes cover 14% of the sample.

What the study reported, not specific to this receptor: The amount of clinical and demographic metadata varied by source and participant and was provided uncurated.

The sequencing sample was made of PBMCs or T cells enriched from blood (not recorded which). The chain couples TRBV29-1 to TRBJ1-2; no D gene is confidently identified. The TCR was taken from a man in his sixties who had been exposed to COVID-19. The CDR3 region has the sequence CSVEGAGYGYTF. The DNA reads as follows: TGCAGCGTTGAAGGGGCGGGGTATGGCTACACCTTC.